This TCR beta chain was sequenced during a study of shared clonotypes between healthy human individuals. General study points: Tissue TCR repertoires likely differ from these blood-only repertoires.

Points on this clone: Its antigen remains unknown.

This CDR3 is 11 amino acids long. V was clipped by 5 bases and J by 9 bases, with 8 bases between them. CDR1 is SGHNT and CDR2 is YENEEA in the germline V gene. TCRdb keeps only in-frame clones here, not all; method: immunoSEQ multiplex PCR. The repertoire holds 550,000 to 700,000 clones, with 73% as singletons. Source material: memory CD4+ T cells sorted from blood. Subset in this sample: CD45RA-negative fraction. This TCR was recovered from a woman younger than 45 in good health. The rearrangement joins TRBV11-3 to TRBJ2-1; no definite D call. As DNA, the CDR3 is TGTGCCAGCAGCCAATCCGGTGAGCAGTTCTTC. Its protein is CASSQSGEQFF.